This entry lists 2 T cell receptor beta chains sequenced from one sample in a study of OX40 agonist ivuxolimab in advanced cancers. Repertoires were generated with immunoSEQ multiplex PCR, while TCRdb's copy carries only in-frame clones and drops some. The sample gives about 62,000 clones, approximately 79% of which show up once; about a tenth is in the top ten. The specimen comprised CD4+ or CD8+ T cells sorted from blood, sampled in a trial of the OX40 agonist ivuxolimab. Receptor source: an adult with an advanced solid tumor such as melanoma, head and neck, liver or kidney cancer.

V usage is TRBV10-3 and J usage is TRBJ2-3; the D gene could be TRBD1 or TRBD2 (6 bases each). Germline assignment: CDR1 ENHRY and CDR2 SYGVKD. Trimming removed 11 bases at V and 6 bases at J, with 24 bases between. The CDR3 consists of 15 residues. The CDR3 nucleotides are TGTGCCGTGATGCGCGGGGACTCCCAGGGGGATACGCAGTATTTT. Translation gives CAVMRGDSQGDTQYF.

V is TRBV11-3 and J is TRBJ2-4; no reliable D call. Between the trimmed V and J ends, which lost 3 bases and 7 bases, there was a span of 7 bases. The CDR3 consists of 12 residues. Germline values: CDR1 SGHNT, CDR2 YENEEA. CDR3 amino acids: CASSFTTNIQYF. CDR3 in DNA: TGTGCCAGCAGCTTCACTACTAACATTCAGTACTTC.